The T cell receptor (beta chain) described here comes from a study of graft-versus-host responses after intestinal transplantation. Study information: Isolated intestinal, liver-intestinal, or multivisceral transplants had been given to the recipients. For around three years after anti-thymocyte globulin induction, all recipients took tacrolimus and steroids.

CDR1 is SEHNR and CDR2 is FQNEAQ in the germline V gene (reference sequence). This CDR3 region has 12 residues. V lost 5 bases and J 10 bases, leaving 14 bases between the germline ends. Assay used: immunoSEQ multiplex PCR; TCRdb lists only in-frame clones, some missing. Of about 97,000 clones listed, 90% are singletons. A note on this clone: What it recognizes is unknown.

The study's findings and limits: Individuals who had graft-donor T cell macrochimerism had allografts that showed high graft-versus-host to host-versus-graft clonal ratios.

The receptor comes from a human patient who received an intestinal transplant, so some T cells may come from the graft donor. The source was PBMCs, collected just under 460 days after intestinal transplant. The chain employs TRBV7-9 and TRBJ2-5; weak D call: TRBD1 (5 bases). CDR3 protein: CASSPPRQSQYF. CDR3 DNA: TGTGCCAGCAGCCCCCCTCGACAGAGCCAGTACTTC.